This TCR beta chain was sequenced in a study of blood T cell repertoires in COVID-19. Overall study: Sites across the United States, Italy and Spain contributed samples from acute and convalescent COVID-19. From T cells, B-cell-depleted T cells, or PBMCs came the material, which was cDNA or gDNA.

The assay was immunoSEQ multiplex PCR, and TCRdb's table has in-frame clones only and misses some. The sample yields roughly 100,000 clones, around 90% seen once. Germline V gene data show CDR1 as MGHRA and CDR2 as YSYEKL. Trimming removed 2 bases from V and 6 bases from J; junction bases left unmatched: 13. The CDR3 extends over 17 amino acids. The receptor was derived from a man between 50 and 59 years old in a cohort sampled during active COVID-19. The source material was peripheral blood. V usage is TRBV4-1 and J usage is TRBJ2-3; the match to TRBD1 covers 8 bases. The CDR3 region is CASSQYYGQGDTDTQYF. DNA of the CDR3: TGCGCCAGCAGCCAATATTACGGACAGGGCGACACGGATACGCAGTATTTT.